This T cell receptor beta chain was profiled in a study of spatial heterogeneity in lung cancer. Overall study context: The study consistently detected more beta-chain than alpha-chain sequences.

This clonotype was seen more than once but under ten times. What it binds is not known. Trimming removed 4 bases from V and 4 bases from J, with 6 bases in between. Germline CDR1 reads SGHRS; CDR2 reads YFSETQ. The CDR3 is 12 amino acids. Whole-study findings and limits: The study found ubiquitous expanded tumor TCRs in blood more at resection than follow-up.

TCR cDNA molecules were tagged individually, and each one carried a unique molecular identifier. Using its own MiXCR run on the 5' RACE reads, TCRdb lists one record per CDR3 protein. The sample contains a few thousand distinct CDR3 sequences, 15% to 20% of which appear only once. Time point described: sample taken at primary tumor resection. Sequencing covered unsorted whole RNA taken from tumor, nontumor lung or frozen PBMC. The donors, more than 55 patients with untreated early-stage non-small cell lung cancer, provided the samples. The clonotype was recovered from a male donor with early-stage non-small cell lung cancer. The sequenced sample was PBMCs, obtained at surgery. This chain links TRBV5-1 with TRBJ2-1; no clear D gene. CDR3 coding DNA: TGCGCCAGCAGCCCCGATTACAATGAGCAGTTCTTC. As protein: CASSPDYNEQFF. The full variable domain, its missing parts supplied by reference TRBV5-1 and TRBJ2-1, is KAGVTQTPRYLIKTRGQQVTLSCSPISGHRSVSWYQQTPGQGLQFLFEYFSETQRNKGNFPGRFSGRQFSNSRSEMNVSTLELGDSALYLCASSPDYNEQFFGPGTRLTVL.